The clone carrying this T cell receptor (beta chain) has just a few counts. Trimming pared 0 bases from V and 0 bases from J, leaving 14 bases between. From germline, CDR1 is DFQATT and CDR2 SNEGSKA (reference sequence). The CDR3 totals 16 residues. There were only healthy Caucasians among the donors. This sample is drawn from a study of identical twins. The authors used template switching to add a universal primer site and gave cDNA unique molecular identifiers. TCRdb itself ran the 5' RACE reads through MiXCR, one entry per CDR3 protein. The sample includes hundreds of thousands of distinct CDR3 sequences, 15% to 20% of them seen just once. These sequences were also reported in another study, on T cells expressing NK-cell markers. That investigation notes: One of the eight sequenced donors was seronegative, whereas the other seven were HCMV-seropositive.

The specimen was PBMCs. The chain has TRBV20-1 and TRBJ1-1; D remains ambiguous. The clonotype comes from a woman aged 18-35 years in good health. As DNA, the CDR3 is TGCAGTGCTAGAGAGGGCCAGTTCGGGCTGAACACTGAAGCTTTCTTT. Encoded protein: CSAREGQFGLNTEAFF.